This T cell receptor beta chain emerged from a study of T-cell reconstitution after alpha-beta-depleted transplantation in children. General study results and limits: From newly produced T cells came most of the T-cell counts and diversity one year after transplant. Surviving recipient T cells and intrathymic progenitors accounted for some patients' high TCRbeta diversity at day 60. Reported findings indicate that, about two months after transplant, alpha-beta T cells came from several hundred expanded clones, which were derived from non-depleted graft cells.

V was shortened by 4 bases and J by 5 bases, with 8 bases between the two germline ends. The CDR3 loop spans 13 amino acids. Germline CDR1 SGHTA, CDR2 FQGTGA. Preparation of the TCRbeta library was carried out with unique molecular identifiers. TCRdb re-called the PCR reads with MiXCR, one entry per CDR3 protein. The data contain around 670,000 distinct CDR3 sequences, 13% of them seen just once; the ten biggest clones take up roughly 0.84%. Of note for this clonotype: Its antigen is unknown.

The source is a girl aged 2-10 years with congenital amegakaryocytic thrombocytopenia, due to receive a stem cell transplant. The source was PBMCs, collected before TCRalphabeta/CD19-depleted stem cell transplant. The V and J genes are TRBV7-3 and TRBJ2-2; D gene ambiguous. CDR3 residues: CASSSDGTGELFF. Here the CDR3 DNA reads TGTGCCAGCAGCTCGGACGGGACCGGGGAGCTGTTTTTT.